The rows below give T cell receptor beta chains drawn from one sample of a study of human T cells and chemical hapten exposure. TCRdb re-called the RACE reads through MiXCR, storing one row per CDR3 protein. The sample contains around 130,000 distinct CDR3 sequences, about an eighth of which appear only once. The sequencing here drew on whole blood, taken in connection with sensitization to the hapten diphenylcyclopropenone (DPC). These receptors were collected from a woman between 45 and 60 years old with alopecia areata. Some clones in this sample may be carry-over from other donors' samples. Both conserved end residues are part of each CDR3. D genes are given only for firm matches. Only some rows state a clone size, as once, few, many or a class for expanded clones.

clone size,D gene,J gene,V gene,CDR3 DNA,CDR3 protein
-,TRBD1,TRBJ1-1,TRBV6-1,TGTGCCAGCAGCAGATTACAGGGGCAGGCTGAAGCTTTCTTT,CASSRLQGQAEAFF
few,TRBD2,TRBJ2-3,TRBV5-1,TGCGCCAGCAGCTTGGAACTAGCGGGAGCTGATACGCAGTATTTT,CASSLELAGADTQYF
-,TRBD1,TRBJ2-7,TRBV7-8,TGTGCCAGCAGCTTAAGGGGGCAGGGCGGGCAAGAGCAGTACTTC,CASSLRGQGGQEQYF
-,-,TRBJ2-5,TRBV11-2,TGTGCCAGCAGCCCTCGGCTGGGGGCGGGAGAGACCCAGTACTTC,CASSPRLGAGETQYF
-,TRBD2,TRBJ2-7,TRBV10-2,TGCGCCAGCAGTGAGCCCGGGACTAGCGTCCACGAGCAGTACTTC,CASSEPGTSVHEQYF
many,-,TRBJ2-1,TRBV12-3/TRBV12-4,TGTGCCAGCAGCCCCCTGGGAAATGAGCAGTTCTTC,CASSPLGNEQFF
-,TRBD2,TRBJ2-5,TRBV4-2,TGTGCCAGCAGCTCCCCGACTAGCGGGAGCGGGACCCAGTACTTC,CASSSPTSGSGTQYF
many,-,TRBJ2-3,TRBV19,TGTGCCAGTAGTCACCAGGGGACAGATACGCAGTATTTT,CASSHQGTDTQYF
few,TRBD1,TRBJ2-3,TRBV5-1,TGCGCCAGCAGCTTGGACGGGACAGGGCGCACAGATACGCAGTATTTT,CASSLDGTGRTDTQYF
many,-,TRBJ2-2,TRBV21-1,TGTGCCAGCAGTCAAAAAGGGACTAGCGGGAGGGCGAACACCGGGGAGCTGTTTTTT,CASSQKGTSGRANTGELFF